This T cell receptor beta chain was identified in a study of metastatic and nonmetastatic thyroid tumors. Study-wide background: Repertoire comparison spanned blood and tumor or nodule tissue of malignant and benign thyroid patients. Study observations and caveats: According to reports, the diversity of TCR beta was significantly higher in malignant thyroid tumors than in benign nodules, and this held in both blood and tumor samples.

As handled by the study authors: Using the CDR3 differences seen across clinicopathological groups, the authors built a distant-metastasis classifier for papillary thyroid cancer, which was meant to discriminate distant-metastatic patients. Using MiXCR, TCRdb re-called clones from the PCR reads. For this entry, the V and J calls and clone size follow TCRdb and not the study's own pipeline. The sample shows approximately 6,900 clones, 25% to 30% of them seen only once. Germline assignment: CDR1 SEHNR and CDR2 FQNEAQ (reference sequence). The CDR3 consists of 12 residues. Germline trimming cut 11 bases from V and 4 bases from J; bases unmatched to any gene: 6. Until they underwent thyroid surgery, no patient had received any treatment. Regarding this clone: Its cognate antigen is unknown.

J is TRBJ2-5 and V is TRBV7-9, with 8 bases fitting TRBD2. Sequenced sample: adjacent normal tissue. The sequence derives from a male donor with papillary thyroid cancer or a benign thyroid nodule (not recorded which). Some clones in this sample may be carry-over from other donors' samples. CDR3 in DNA: TGTGCCGCTGGGCGGGGGGCAGAGACCCAGTACTTC. Its protein product is CAAGRGAETQYF.